This T cell receptor (beta chain) was found in a study of beta chain features in type 1 diabetes. The sequenced template was cDNA made from the entire isolated RNA. Method: immunoSEQ multiplex PCR; TCRdb's copy keeps in-frame clones and lacks some. The table records about 620,000 clones, 15% to 18% of them present only once. Germline V gene data show CDR1 as PRHDT and CDR2 as FYEKMQ (reference sequence). The CDR3 length is 16 residues. Unmatched junction bases numbered 5, after V lost 5 bases and J lost 2 bases. Sequences were obtained from naive CD4+ T cells from blood. The chain has TRBV13 and TRBJ2-3; 12 positions agree with TRBD2. The receptor was isolated from a man between 18 and 35 years old in good health. In DNA form, the CDR3 reads TGTGCCAGCAGCCTCGGACTAGCGGGGCCCACAGATACGCAGTATTTT. Translation: CASSLGLAGPTDTQYF. Full variable domain (remainder filled in from reference TRBV13 and TRBJ2-3): AAGVIQSPRHLIKEKRETATLKCYPIPRHDTVYWYQQGPGQDPQFLISFYEKMQSDKGSIPDRFSAQQFSDYHSELNMSSLELGDSALYFCASSLGLAGPTDTQYFGPGTRLTVL.